This TCR beta chain was identified in a study of patients and donors after allogeneic stem cell transplantation. Germline lookup yields CDR1 SGDLS and CDR2 YYNGEE. The V gene lost 4 bases and the J gene lost 0 bases, with 15 bases spanning the gap. The CDR3 spans 16 residues. MiXCR was run by TCRdb on the RT-PCR reads, yielding one entry per CDR3 protein. The table includes about 410,000 distinct CDR3 sequences, approximately 16% detected once. Sequencing was done on a sample of blood, either unsorted or a sorted T cell fraction (not recorded which). The TCR comes from a human donor who was either an allogeneic HSCT recipient or a stem cell or donor lymphocyte infusion donor (not recorded which). It is not recorded whose cells these are; they may come from a transplant donor. V gene TRBV9 combines with J gene TRBJ2-3; weak D call: TRBD2 (6 bases). Here the CDR3 DNA reads TGTGCCAGCAGCCCGAATAGCGGCGATAGCACAGATACGCAGTATTTT. It encodes CASSPNSGDSTDTQYF.